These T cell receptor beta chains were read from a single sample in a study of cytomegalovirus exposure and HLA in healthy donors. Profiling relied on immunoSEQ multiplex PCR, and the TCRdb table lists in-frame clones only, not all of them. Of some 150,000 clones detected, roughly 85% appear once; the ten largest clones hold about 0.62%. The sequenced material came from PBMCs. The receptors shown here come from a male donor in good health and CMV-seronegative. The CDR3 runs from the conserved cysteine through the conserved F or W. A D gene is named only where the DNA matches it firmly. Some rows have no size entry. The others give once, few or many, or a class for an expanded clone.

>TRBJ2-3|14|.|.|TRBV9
TGTGCCAGCAGCGTAGTTCAGGGGTCAGATACGCAGTATTTT
CASSVVQGSDTQYF
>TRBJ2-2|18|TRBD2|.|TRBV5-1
TGCGCCAGCAGCACCAGGGTTAGCGGGGGGGCGTCCACCCGGGAGCTGTTTTTT
CASSTRVSGGASTRELFF
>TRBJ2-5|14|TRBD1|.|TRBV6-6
TGTGCCAGCAAGCCTCCGGGACAGAACCCGACCCAGTACTTC
CASKPPGQNPTQYF
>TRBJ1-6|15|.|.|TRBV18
TGTGCCAGCTCACTGGACAGCCAAGGGAATTCACCCCTCCACTTT
CASSLDSQGNSPLHF
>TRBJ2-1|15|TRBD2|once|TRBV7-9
TGTTCCAGCAGCTTAGGTCTCCGGGAGGGCGGTGAGCAGTTCTTC
CSSSLGLREGGEQFF
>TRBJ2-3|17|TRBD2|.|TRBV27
TGTGCCAGCAGTTTCCCCCGAGGTAGCGGGGAGACTGGGACGCAGTATTTT
CASSFPRGSGETGTQYF
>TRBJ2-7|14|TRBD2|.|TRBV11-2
TGTGCCAGCAGCTCCGGACTAGCGGGCTACGAGCAGTACTTC
CASSSGLAGYEQYF
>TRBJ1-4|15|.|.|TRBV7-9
TGTTCCAGCAGCAACAGGGATCCGAGGAATGAAAAACTGTTTTTT
CSSSNRDPRNEKLFF
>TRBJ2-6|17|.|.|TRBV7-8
TGTGCCAGCACCGAACCGGTTGCGGGCTCTGGGGCCAACGTCCTGACTTTC
CASTEPVAGSGANVLTF
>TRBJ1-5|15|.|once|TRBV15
TGTGCCACCTCTGACAGGCCGTTAAGCAATCAGCCCCAGCATTTT
CATSDRPLSNQPQHF
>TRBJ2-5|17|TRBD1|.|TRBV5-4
TGTGCCAGCAGAGGGCTTCGACAGGGGGCATCCCAGGAGACCCAGTACTTC
CASRGLRQGASQETQYF
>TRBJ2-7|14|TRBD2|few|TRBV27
TGTGCCACCCGCCCGAGTAGCGGGGCGTACGAGCAGTACTTC
CATRPSSGAYEQYF
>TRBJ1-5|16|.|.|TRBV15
TGTGCCACCAGCAGCACCACCCTCTATAGCAATCAGCCCCAGCATTTT
CATSSTTLYSNQPQHF
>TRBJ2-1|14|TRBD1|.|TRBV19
TGTGCCAGTAGTGTCAGGACAGGGCGGAATGAGCAGTTCTTC
CASSVRTGRNEQFF
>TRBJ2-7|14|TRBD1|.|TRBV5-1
TGCGCCAGCAGCATACAGGGGAGCTCCTACGAGCAGTACTTC
CASSIQGSSYEQYF
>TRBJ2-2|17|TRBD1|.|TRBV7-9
TGTGCCAGCAGCCGAAGGGGACAGGGACTGAACACCGGGGAGCTGTTTTTT
CASSRRGQGLNTGELFF
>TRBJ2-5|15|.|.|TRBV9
TGTGCCAGCAGCACCCGAGGCGCGGGCCAAGAGACCCAGTACTTC
CASSTRGAGQETQYF
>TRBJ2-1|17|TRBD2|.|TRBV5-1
TGCGCCAGCAGCTTGGTGGCGGGGGGATTTCAGTTCGATGAGCAGTTCTTC
CASSLVAGGFQFDEQFF
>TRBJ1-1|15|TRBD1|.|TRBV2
TGTGCCAGCAGCGCCCCGGGACAGGGGGCCTCTGAAGCTTTCTTT
CASSAPGQGASEAFF
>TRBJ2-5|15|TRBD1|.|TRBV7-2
TGTGCCAGCAGCTTAATTTGGACAGGGCGAGAGACCCAGTACTTC
CASSLIWTGRETQYF
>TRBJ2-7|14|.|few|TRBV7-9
TGTGCCAGCAGCTTAGGAGGGAGTCCCTACGAGCAGTACTTC
CASSLGGSPYEQYF
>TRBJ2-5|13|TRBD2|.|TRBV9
TGTGCCAGCAGCGTGGGGACTAGCGGGACCCAGTACTTC
CASSVGTSGTQYF
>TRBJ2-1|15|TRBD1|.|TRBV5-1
TGCGCCAGCAGCCCGACAGGGGGATCCTACAATGAGCAGTTCTTC
CASSPTGGSYNEQFF
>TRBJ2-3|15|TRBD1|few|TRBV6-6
TGTGCCAGCAGGGGAAACAGGGGAGGCACAGATACGCAGTATTTT
CASRGNRGGTDTQYF
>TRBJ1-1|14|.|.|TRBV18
TGTGCCAGCTCACCAAGCCTCATGAACACTGAAGCTTTCTTT
CASSPSLMNTEAFF
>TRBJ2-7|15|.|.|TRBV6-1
TGTGCCAGCAGTGAAGAAGGGGTAAGCTCCTACGAGCAGTACTTC
CASSEEGVSSYEQYF
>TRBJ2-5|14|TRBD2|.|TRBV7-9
TGTTCCAGCAGCCTGCTAGCGGCGGGGGAGACCCAGTACTTC
CSSSLLAAGETQYF
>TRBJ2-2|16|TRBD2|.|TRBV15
TGTGCCACCAGAATCGATAGCGGGAGGAACACCGGGGAGCTGTTTTTT
CATRIDSGRNTGELFF
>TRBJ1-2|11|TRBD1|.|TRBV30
TGTGCCTGCCCGACAGGGTATGGCTACACCTTC
CACPTGYGYTF
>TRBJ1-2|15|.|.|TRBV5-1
TGCGCCAGCAGCTTGGTCGGAAACACAGCCGATGGCTACACCTTC
CASSLVGNTADGYTF
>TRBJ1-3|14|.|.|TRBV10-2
TGCGCCAGCAGTGTGGAGAAAGCTGGAAACACCATATATTTT
CASSVEKAGNTIYF
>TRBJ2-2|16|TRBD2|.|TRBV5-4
TGTGCCAGCAGCAGCAGGTCTAGCGGAAACACCGGGGAGCTGTTTTTT
CASSSRSSGNTGELFF
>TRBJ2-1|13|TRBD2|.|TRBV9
TGTGCCAGCAGCGTCCTAGCGGGCGATGAGCAGTTCTTC
CASSVLAGDEQFF
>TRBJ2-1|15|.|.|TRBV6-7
TGTGCCAGCAGTTACTCATCCGTATTCTACAATGAGCAGTTCTTC
CASSYSSVFYNEQFF
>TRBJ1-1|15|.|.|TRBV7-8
TGTGCCAGCAGCTTAGTTGAAGGGCAGCGGACTGAAGCTTTCTTT
CASSLVEGQRTEAFF
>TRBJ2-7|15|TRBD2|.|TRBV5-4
TGTGCCAGCAGCTTAGGCGGGAGGAGCTCCTACGAGCAGTACTTC
CASSLGGRSSYEQYF
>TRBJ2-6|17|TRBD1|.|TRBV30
TGTGCCTCAACCCCGGGACAGGGCTTTACTGGGGCCAACGTCCTGACTTTC
CASTPGQGFTGANVLTF
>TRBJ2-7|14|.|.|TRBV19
TGTGCCAGTAGTGCGGCGACGGTCTCCTACGAGCAGTACTTC
CASSAATVSYEQYF
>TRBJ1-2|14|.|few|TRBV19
TGTGCCAGTAGTATAGCCAGGCTAAACTATGGCTACACCTTC
CASSIARLNYGYTF
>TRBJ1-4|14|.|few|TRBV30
TGTGCCTGGAGTATAGACCTTGCGGGTGAAAAACTGTTTTTT
CAWSIDLAGEKLFF
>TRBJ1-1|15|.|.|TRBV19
TGTGCCAGTAGTAAACACAGGGAAAGTAACACTGAAGCTTTCTTT
CASSKHRESNTEAFF
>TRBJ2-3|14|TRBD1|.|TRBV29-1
TGCAGCGTCAGGACAGGTCTGAGCACAGATACGCAGTATTTT
CSVRTGLSTDTQYF
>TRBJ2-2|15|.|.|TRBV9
TGTGCCAGCACCCAGGGAGGAGGGGTCACCGGGGAGCTGTTTTTT
CASTQGGGVTGELFF
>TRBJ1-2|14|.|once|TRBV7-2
TGTGCCAGCAGCCCGGGACTGCACAACTATGGCTACACCTTC
CASSPGLHNYGYTF
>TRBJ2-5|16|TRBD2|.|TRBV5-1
TGCGCCAGCAGACGAGCTAGCGGGGGGGCCCGAGAGACCCAGTACTTC
CASRRASGGARETQYF